A single sample gave rise to the 14 T cell receptor delta chains below, sequenced in a study of gamma-delta T cells after stem cell transplantation. TCRdb made new clone calls on the RT-PCR reads using CATT. Found here are around 16,000 delta-chain clones, over 8% of them singletons; the top ten hold about 66%. Material: gamma-delta T cells. The receptors originated from a human donor. It is not recorded whose cells these are; they may come from a transplant donor.

As to this clone: TCRdb's protein for this DNA is that of a much larger clone and differs from the translation at residue 7, likely a read error; the protein shown is the DNA translation. The sample holds other DNA sequences that translate to the same CDR3. The rearrangement uses TRDV2 and TRDJ3; TRDD3 aligns across 10 bases. This CDR3 is built from 19 residues. CDR1 is GEAIGNYY and CDR2 is EKD in the germline V gene. The CDR3 nucleotides read TGTGCCTGTGACACCGGTTGGGGGGATACGTCCTGGGACACCCGACAAATGTTTTTC. Residues: CACDTGWGDTSWDTRQMFF.

This clone was recorded at least ten times. It is likely a read error: a sequence one base away is far more abundant. The rearrangement joins TRDV1 to TRDJ2; 9 bases are a match to TRDD3. CDR1 and CDR2 (germline): TSWWSYY, QGS. The CDR3 contains 23 residues. The DNA of the CDR3 is TGTGCTGTTGGGAAGGGGATCCTACTGAAATACGGGGGGATACTGGACTTGACAGCACAACTCTTCTTT. Its protein product is CAVGKGILLKYGGILDLTAQLFF.

In regard to this clone: Given a much more abundant clone one base away, this may be a read error. Other DNA sequences in the sample encode the same CDR3. The genes are TRDV2 and TRDJ1; tentative D call: TRDD3 (6 bases). This CDR3 region has 22 residues. The germline gives CDR1 GEAIGNYY, CDR2 EKD. Trimming shortened V by 1 base and J by 4 bases, and 36 bases separated the two germline ends. The CDR3 region is CACDTVRTSSTLGDTRIDKLIF. The DNA of the CDR3 is TGTGCCTGTGACACAGTTCGTACTTCTTCTACACTGGGTGATACGAGGATCGATAAACTCATCTTT.

In the case of this clone: A far bigger clonotype differs at one base, so this is likely a read error. This CDR3 is also generated by other DNA sequences in the sample. The V call is TRDV2, the J call TRDJ1, with 10 bases that match TRDD3. Germline V lookup: CDR1 GEAIGNYY, CDR2 EKD. The CDR3 covers 17 residues. CDR3 sequence (DNA): TGTGCCTGTGACTTGGTGGGGGATACCCGAAACACGGATAAACTCATCTTT. Translation gives CACDLVGDTRNTDKLIF.

A few counts support this clone. TCRdb records a much larger clone's protein for this DNA, with a difference at residue 8 that likely arises from a read error; the protein given is the translation of the DNA. This chain links TRDV2 with TRDJ3; D uncertain. CDR1 and CDR2 (germline): GEAIGNYY, EKD. V lost 3 bases and J 0 bases, leaving 20 bases between the germline ends. The CDR3 runs to 20 residues. The CDR3 DNA reads TGTGCCTGTGACTGGATGGTGGAGGATTCAAGCTCCTGGGACACCCGACAGATGTTTTTC. Translation: CACDWMVEDSSSWDTRQMFF.

A note on this clone: One end of the junction does not line up with germline, which may come from a read error. This chain uses TRDV2 with TRDJ1, with a possible D match to TRDD3 (6 bases). The CDR3 has 19 residues. Looked up from germline, CDR1 is GEAIGNYY and CDR2 is EKD. The CDR3 reads CACELLLIRVDTKTDNLIF. The CDR3 DNA sequence: TGTGCCTGTGAACTCCTCCTCATCCGGGTGGATACTAAAACCGATAACCTCATCTTT.

This clone appeared a few times. The genes are TRDV2 and TRDJ1; TRDD3 aligns across 9 bases. Unmatched junction bases numbered 11, after V lost 6 bases and J lost 4 bases. Per the germline V gene, CDR1 is GEAIGNYY and CDR2 is EKD. The CDR3 is made up of 15 amino acids. The CDR3 reads CACCRRGDTSDKLIF. CDR3 sequence (DNA): TGTGCCTGTTGCCGACGGGGGGATACAAGCGATAAACTCATCTTT.

This clone was seen only a few times. The protein held in TCRdb is that of a much larger clone and does not match this DNA's translation at residue 14, likely because of a read error; the protein shown is translated from the DNA. The chain couples TRDV1 to TRDJ1; perhaps D is TRDD2 or TRDD3 (6 bases each). Germline values: CDR1 TSWWSYY, CDR2 QGS. V lost 2 bases to trimming and J lost 3 bases, with 25 bases between them. The CDR3 runs 19 residues. Here the CDR3 DNA reads TGTGCTCTTGGGGAATCCGTCCTTCCCGGGGGACCGTACGCCGATAAACTCATCTTT. Its protein product is CALGESVLPGGPYADKLIF.

This clone was picked up many times. The likely explanation is a read error, given a far larger clone one base away. The rearrangement joins TRDV2 to TRDJ1, with 7 bases fitting TRDD3. This CDR3 has 15 residues. From germline, CDR1 is GEAIGNYY and CDR2 EKD. Germline trimming cut 0 bases from V and 5 bases from J; bases unmatched to any gene: 8. CDR3: CACDTVLGQGDKLIF. The DNA of the CDR3 is TGTGCCTGTGACACCGTACTGGGGCAAGGGGATAAACTCATCTTT.

This clone showed up just a few times. The protein given by TCRdb reflects a much larger clone and differs at residue 5 from this DNA's translation, likely from a read error; the protein shown is the DNA's translation. The chain joins TRDV2 to TRDJ1, with TRDD3 identical over 9 bases. Germline-derived CDR1 and CDR2 are GEAIGNYY and EKD. Trimming took 0 bases from V and 0 from J; bases not matched to a gene: 10. The CDR3 totals 18 residues. The CDR3 nucleotides read TGTGCCTGTGACACCTTACTGGGGGAAACAAGGTACACCGATAAACTCATCTTT. Translating gives CACDTLLGETRYTDKLIF.

With regard to this clone: The mismatch at residue 10 between this DNA's translation and the TCRdb protein of a much larger clone likely reflects a read error; the protein shown is translated from the DNA. The chain combines TRDV2 with TRDJ3, with D maybe TRDD3 (5 bases). V shed 2 bases and J shed 0 bases, with 19 bases lying between them. Germline assignment: CDR1 GEAIGNYY and CDR2 EKD. The CDR3 sequence is 20 residues long. CDR3 in amino acids: CACDKTEGTSSSWDTRQMFF. The DNA for the CDR3 is TGTGCCTGTGACAAAACGGAGGGGACTTCAAGCTCCTGGGACACCCGACAGATGTTTTTC.

As concerns this clone: The translation of this DNA and the TCRdb protein of a much larger clone differ at residue 8, probably owing to a read error; the protein shown here is translated from the DNA. CDR3 in DNA: TGTGCCTGTGACACCGTTGAGTACCACCTGCTTACTGGTGGACTCACCGATAAACTCATCTTT. The encoded protein is CACDTVEYHLLTGGLTDKLIF. The chain uses TRDV2 and TRDJ1; the D gene is possibly TRDD3 (5 bases). V lost 0 bases to trimming and J lost 1 base, with 29 bases between them. Germline V gene sequence: CDR1 GEAIGNYY, CDR2 EKD. The CDR3 consists of 21 residues.

This clone was picked up a small number of times. A read error likely explains why the TCRdb protein, taken from a much larger clone, differs from this DNA's translation at residue 8; the protein shown is translated from the DNA. This chain uses TRDV2 with TRDJ3, with 10 bases fitting TRDD3. The CDR3 extends over 21 amino acids. Germline CDR1 and CDR2: GEAIGNYY and EKD. After removal of 0 bases from V and 3 bases from J, the junction contained 13 bases not matched to a gene. The CDR3 protein is CACDTVRRGDTTNWDTRQMFF. For the CDR3, the DNA is TGTGCCTGTGACACCGTCCGTCGGGGGGATACGACGAACTGGGACACCCGACAGATGTTTTTC.

Points on this clone: The protein recorded in TCRdb matches a much larger clone and deviates from this DNA's translation at residue 7, suggesting a read error; the protein here is obtained by translating the DNA. The rearrangement links TRDV2 to TRDJ3; no firm D call. The CDR3 consists of 18 residues. CDR1 is GEAIGNYY, CDR2 EKD, per germline. V lost 0 bases, J lost 1 base, and 12 bases lay in between. The CDR3 nucleotides are TGTGCCTGTGACACCGCCCCGCAAACTTCCTGGGACACCCGACAGATGTTTTTC. As protein: CACDTAPQTSWDTRQMFF.